This is a list of T cell receptor beta chains from one sample in a study of T cell responses to AZD1222 COVID-19 vaccine. Assay: immunoSEQ multiplex PCR; the TCRdb copy retains only in-frame clones and omits some. The sample has over 70,000 clones; 60% to 85% are singletons. The sequencing used peripheral blood, collected 28 days after the second dose of the MenACWY control vaccine. These receptors came from an adult who received the MenACWY meningococcal vaccine as a control. The conserved cysteine and the conserved F or W are not part of the CDR3 here.

J gene	V gene	CDR3 protein
TRBJ2-1	TRBV28	ASSDRDQRGGRYNEQF
TRBJ2-2	TRBV28	ASSLRGAQVAGELF
TRBJ2-1	TRBV18	ASSLKDRGYNEQF
TRBJ1-1	TRBV12-1	ASSLTGTGTKAF
TRBJ2-7	TRBV5-8	ASSRTGVTYEQY
TRBJ1-5	TRBV12-5	ASGLSMDNQPQH
TRBJ1-5	TRBV7-8	ASSLLIGEGQPQH
TRBJ2-3	TRBV19	ASQGVRGDTQY
TRBJ2-1	TRBV2	ASSRQQYNEQF
TRBJ2-2	TRBV9	ASSVSELNTGELF
TRBJ1-2	TRBV6-5	ASRAEGGPNYGYT
TRBJ1-6	TRBV5-1	ASSLGPPGQGNSPLH
TRBJ1-2	TRBV28	ASRDQGNYGYT
TRBJ1-2	TRBV29-1	SVGRGDYGYT
TRBJ1-2	TRBV5-1	ASSLRPPNYGYT
TRBJ2-1	TRBV10-3	AISGVANEQF
TRBJ2-7	TRBV9	ASSPRQEFYEQY